The 9 T cell receptor beta chains reported below all come from one sample, sequenced in a study of control samples from healthy donors and cancer patients. Profiling relied on immunoSEQ multiplex PCR, and the TCRdb table lists in-frame clones only, not all of them. This table holds 100,000 or so clones, 79% found once. Sequencing was performed on blood. The receptors shown here come from a woman aged 25 to 45 in good health.

The chain employs TRBV5-1 and TRBJ1-6; D remains unclear. The CDR3 totals 13 residues. V was trimmed by 3 bases and J by 9 bases, leaving 10 bases between them. Germline loops: CDR1 SGHRS, CDR2 YFSETQ. The CDR3 reads CASSSRGTSPLHF. Here the CDR3 DNA reads TGCGCCAGCAGCTCCCGGGGAACTTCACCCCTCCACTTT.

A few counts support this clone. The chain carries TRBV19 and TRBJ1-1, with D perhaps matching TRBD1 (6 bases). The germline CDR1 and CDR2 sequences are LNHDA and SQIVND (reference sequence). The CDR3 consists of 16 residues. Trimming cost V 3 bases and J 0 bases, with 14 bases left between them. The CDR3 DNA sequence: TGTGCCAGTAGTATTAACGGGGGGCGCATGAACACTGAAGCTTTCTTT. It encodes CASSINGGRMNTEAFF.

This sequence joins TRBV7-3 and TRBJ1-2; 9 positions match TRBD1. The CDR3 runs to 15 residues. The germline gives CDR1 SGHTA, CDR2 FQGTGA. V lost 4 bases, J lost 4 bases, and 7 bases stayed unmatched. CDR3 residues: CASSWGTGSGYGYTF. In DNA, the CDR3 is TGTGCCAGCAGCTGGGGGACAGGGTCCGGCTATGGCTACACCTTC.

This clone has just a few counts. J is TRBJ1-2 and V is TRBV5-1; D not certain. Germline CDR1 and CDR2: SGHRS and YFSETQ. V was cut by 0 bases and J by 6 bases, with 6 bases left in between. The CDR3 is made up of 12 amino acids. The CDR3 loop reads CASSLGGNGYTF. The CDR3 DNA follows: TGCGCCAGCAGCTTGGGAGGGAATGGCTACACCTTC.

In its sample, this clone was seen a few times. The V gene is TRBV7-8, the J gene TRBJ1-2; D is unclear. Germline-derived CDR1 and CDR2 are SGHVS and FQNEAQ. This CDR3 contains 13 residues. V was pared by 1 base and J by 2 bases, with 5 bases between. The CDR3 coding sequence is TGTGCCAGCAGCTTAGACGGGAACTATGGCTACACCTTC. Its protein is CASSLDGNYGYTF.

This clone was observed a handful of times. The genes are TRBV21-1 and TRBJ1-2; the D segment call TRBD1 is taken from the table without a DNA check. TRBV21-1 is recorded as a pseudogene. CDR3 size: 20 residues. Written as DNA, the CDR3 is TGTGCCAGCAGCAAAGATGACGGACAGGGACTTCACGGGTCATCATATGGCTACACCTTC. Residues: CASSKDDGQGLHGSSYGYTF.

This chain connects TRBV23-1 to TRBJ1-1; D gene uncertain. TRBV23-1 belongs to the ORF category, with a function that is uncertain. The CDR3 is 12 residues long. V lost 2 bases to trimming and J lost 3 bases, with 4 bases between them. Here the CDR3 DNA reads TGCGCCAGCAGTCAACGGGACACTGAAGCTTTCTTT. Residues: CASSQRDTEAFF.

The DNA of the CDR3 is TGTGCCAGCAGCTTCGCCGGGACAGCTAGCTATGGCTACACCTTC. Translated, it gives CASSFAGTASYGYTF. The chain links TRBV7-8 to TRBJ1-2, with 7 positions matching TRBD1. The CDR3 is made up of 15 amino acids. Germline lookup yields CDR1 SGHVS and CDR2 FQNEAQ. The ends lost 3 bases at V and 4 bases at J; junction bases unmatched: 8.

The chain recombines TRBV5-1 with TRBJ2-1, with TRBD1 as a possible D gene (6 bases). Looked up from germline, CDR1 is SGHRS and CDR2 is YFSETQ. CDR3 length: 11 amino acids. Trimming cost V 6 bases and J 9 bases, with 10 bases left between them. The CDR3 reads CASMGAGEQFF. CDR3 sequence (DNA): TGCGCCAGCATGGGGGCGGGTGAGCAGTTCTTC. Full variable domain (rest looked up from reference TRBV5-1 and TRBJ2-1): KAGVTQTPRYLIKTRGQQVTLSCSPISGHRSVSWYQQTPGQGLQFLFEYFSETQRNKGNFPGRFSGRQFSNSRSEMNVSTLELGDSALYLCASMGAGEQFFGPGTRLTVL.